This entry is about one TCR beta chain. The entry originates in a study of blood T cell repertoires in COVID-19. Study background: Whether acute or convalescent, the COVID-19 samples came from the United States, Italy and Spain. PBMCs, B-cell-depleted T cells, or T cells provided the cDNA or gDNA that made up the material.

As processed by the authors: Reference gene primer amplification yielded estimated nucleated cell counts. The table came from immunoSEQ multiplex PCR; TCRdb's copy has only in-frame clones and leaves some out. For V, J and clone size, that table is used; D and trimming come from the DNA. The table includes around 300,000 clones, 83% detected once. Germline trimming cut 5 bases from V and 9 bases from J; bases unmatched to any gene: 10. CDR3 length: 15 amino acids. From germline, CDR1 is LNHDA and CDR2 SQIVND (reference sequence). The rearrangement links TRBV19 to TRBJ1-6, with 7 positions matching TRBD1. The sequence was obtained from a woman aged 50 to 60 who had recovered from COVID-19. Specimen: peripheral blood. CDR3 in DNA: TGTGCCAGTAGTCCAACAGGGGCCTATGGTTCACCCCTCCACTTT. Its protein product is CASSPTGAYGSPLHF.